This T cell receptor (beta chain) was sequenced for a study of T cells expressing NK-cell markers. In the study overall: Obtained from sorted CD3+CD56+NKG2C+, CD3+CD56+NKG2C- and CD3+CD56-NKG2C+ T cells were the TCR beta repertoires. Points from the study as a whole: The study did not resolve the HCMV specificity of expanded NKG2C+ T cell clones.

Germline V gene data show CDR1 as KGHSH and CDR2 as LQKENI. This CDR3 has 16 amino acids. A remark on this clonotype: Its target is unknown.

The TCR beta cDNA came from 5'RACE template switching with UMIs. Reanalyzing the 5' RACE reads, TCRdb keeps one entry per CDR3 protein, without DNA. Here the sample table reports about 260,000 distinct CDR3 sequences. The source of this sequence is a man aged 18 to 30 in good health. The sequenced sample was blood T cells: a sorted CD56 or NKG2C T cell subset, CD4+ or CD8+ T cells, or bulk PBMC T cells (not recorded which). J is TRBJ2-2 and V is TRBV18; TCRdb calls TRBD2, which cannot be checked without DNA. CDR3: CASSPWTSGNTGELFF. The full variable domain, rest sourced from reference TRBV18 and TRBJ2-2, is NAGVMQNPRHLVRRRGQEARLRCSPMKGHSHVYWYRQLPEEGLKFMVYLQKENIIDESGMPKERFSAEFPKEGPSILRIQQVVRGDSAAYFCASSPWTSGNTGELFFGEGSRLTVL.